The next 14 T cell receptor beta chains were all read from a single sample in a study of blood T cell repertoires in COVID-19 (dated by TCRdb to about 2020). Libraries were made using the immunoSEQ multiplex PCR assay. TCRdb took over this immuneACCESS table, retaining in-frame rearrangements with V and J assigned. Such tables are incomplete; in checked studies, under half of the missing clones stem from an unresolved V gene, and the remainder is unexplained. The sample contains under 60,000 clones, over 75% of them found a single time. In total, the top ten clones hold about 9.4% of the sample. Sequences were obtained from peripheral blood. The receptor source for this set is a human donor in a cohort sampled during active COVID-19.

The rearrangement uses TRBV28 and TRBJ1-4; a possible D gene is TRBD1 (6 bases). Looked up from germline, CDR1 is MDHEN and CDR2 is SYDVKM. V was clipped by 4 bases and J by 0 bases, with 12 bases between them. This CDR3 is built from 16 residues. The CDR3 here is CASSSPWGPTNEKLFF. CDR3 bases: TGTGCCAGCAGTTCCCCTTGGGGGCCAACTAATGAAAAACTGTTTTTT.

The chain has TRBV7-9 and TRBJ2-7, with 9 bases matching TRBD2. Germline V gives CDR1 SEHNR, CDR2 FQNEAQ (reference sequence). The trim removed 5 bases at V and 7 bases at J, leaving 12 bases unmatched. The CDR3 runs to 15 residues. The DNA of the CDR3 is TGTGCCAGCAGCCCGATAGCGGGAGAGGGGCTGGAGCAGTACTTC. Protein product: CASSPIAGEGLEQYF.

V usage is TRBV5-1 and J usage is TRBJ2-7, with TRBD2 matching over 10 bases. Per the germline V gene, CDR1 is SGHRS and CDR2 is YFSETQ. V dropped 2 bases and J dropped 4; count of bases not matched to a gene: 15. This CDR3 is 18 amino acids long. CDR3 loop: CASSLRGELAGVTYEQYF. CDR3 DNA sequence: TGCGCCAGCAGCTTACGGGGGGAGCTAGCGGGAGTAACGTACGAGCAGTACTTC. The full variable domain, its missing parts supplied by reference TRBV5-1 and TRBJ2-7, is KAGVTQTPRYLIKTRGQQVTLSCSPISGHRSVSWYQQTPGQGLQFLFEYFSETQRNKGNFPGRFSGRQFSNSRSEMNVSTLELGDSALYLCASSLRGELAGVTYEQYFGPGTRLTVT.

The rearrangement uses TRBV21-1 and TRBJ2-3; the D call of TRBD2 is as the table states it, not checked on the DNA. TRBV21-1 is labeled a pseudogene. This CDR3 region has 12 residues. The CDR3, as DNA: TGTGCCAGCAGCAAAATCAAGCGGGAGCAGTATTTT. Its translation: CASSKIKREQYF.

This chain links TRBV18 with TRBJ1-2; 9 bases fit TRBD1. Germline lookup yields CDR1 KGHSH and CDR2 LQKENI. Trimming removed 4 bases from V and 6 bases from J; junction bases left unmatched: 9. The CDR3 extends over 15 amino acids. In DNA, the CDR3 is TGTGCCAGCTCACAAAACAGGGGGCGTAAGGATGGCTACACCTTC. Translated, it gives CASSQNRGRKDGYTF. Looking up the rest from reference TRBV18 and TRBJ1-2 gives the full variable domain: NAGVMQNPRHLVRRRGQEARLRCSPMKGHSHVYWYRQLPEEGLKFMVYLQKENIIDESGMPKERFSAEFPKEGPSILRIQQVVRGDSAAYFCASSQNRGRKDGYTFGSGTRLTVV.

CDR3 sequence reads: CASSSQTGGQPQHF. The CDR3 region has the DNA TGTGCCAGCAGTTCCCAGACAGGGGGTCAGCCCCAGCATTTT. The chain carries TRBV28 and TRBJ1-5; 9 bases are shared with TRBD1. The V segment lost 4 bases and the J segment 6 bases; nucleotides outside the gene matches: 4. This CDR3 is built from 14 residues. Germline V gene data show CDR1 as MDHEN and CDR2 as SYDVKM.

The V call is TRBV7-8, the J call TRBJ2-7; perhaps TRBD2 as D (5 bases). There are 12 residues in the CDR3. The germline V and J ends were trimmed by 5 bases and 7 bases, with 12 bases remaining between them. Germline assignment: CDR1 SGHVS and CDR2 FQNEAQ. The CDR3 here is CASSLNSGEQYF. The CDR3 DNA is TGTGCCAGCAGCCTCAACTCGGGGGAGCAGTACTTC.

V gene TRBV5-1 combines with J gene TRBJ1-1, with D unresolved. Between the trimmed V and J ends, which lost 4 bases and 0 bases, there was a span of 7 bases. CDR1 and CDR2 (germline): SGHRS, YFSETQ. The CDR3 contains 13 residues. CDR3 in DNA: TGCGCCAGCAGCCTTAGATTGAACACTGAAGCTTTCTTT. This sequence encodes CASSLRLNTEAFF.

This chain links TRBV28 with TRBJ1-5, with D tentatively TRBD1 (5 bases). Trimming shortened V by 3 bases and J by 4 bases, and 13 bases separated the two germline ends. The length of the CDR3 is 15 residues. Germline CDR1 reads MDHEN; CDR2 reads SYDVKM. CDR3 residues: CASSFYVGGNQPQHF. CDR3 bases: TGTGCCAGCAGTTTCTATGTCGGGGGTAATCAGCCCCAGCATTTT.

The V gene is TRBV28, the J gene TRBJ2-1, with 7 positions matching TRBD2. The CDR3 has 18 residues. The V gene end was trimmed by 7 bases and the J gene end by 0 bases; junction bases not matched to a gene: 15. Germline V gene data show CDR1 as MDHEN and CDR2 as SYDVKM. CDR3 in amino acids: CASTDLEAGLTSYNEQFF. The CDR3 bases are TGTGCCAGCACCGACCTGGAAGCGGGACTCACCTCCTACAATGAGCAGTTCTTC.

The chain carries TRBV27 and TRBJ2-6; D remains ambiguous. Germline V gene lookup returns CDR1 MNHEY and CDR2 SMNVEV (reference sequence). V was shortened by 3 bases and J by 0 bases, with 3 bases between the two germline ends. The CDR3 totals 14 residues. CDR3: CASSFSSGANVLTF. Here the CDR3 DNA reads TGTGCCAGCAGTTTCTCCTCTGGGGCCAACGTCCTGACTTTC.

The genes are TRBV6-2 or TRBV6-3 and TRBJ2-5; 8 bases line up with TRBD1. Germline CDR1 is MNHEY and CDR2 is SVGEGT. The CDR3 extends over 16 amino acids. Trimming took 5 bases from V and 4 from J; bases not matched to a gene: 12. CDR3 coding DNA: TGTGCCAGCAGTAACCGCAGGGGGCCTGGGGTAGAGACCCAGTACTTC. Translating gives CASSNRRGPGVETQYF.

The gene calls are TRBV28 and TRBJ2-5; 8 bases align to TRBD1. CDR3 length: 14 amino acids. Trimming at V came to 6 bases and at J to 6 bases, leaving 9 bases not matched to a gene. From germline, CDR1 is MDHEN and CDR2 SYDVKM. For the CDR3, the DNA is TGTGCCAGCAGCACCCTTGGACAGGGAAAGACCCAGTACTTC. Translated: CASSTLGQGKTQYF.

This chain connects TRBV29-1 to TRBJ2-5; 8 bases agree with TRBD1. In germline, CDR1 is SQVTM, CDR2 ANQGSEA. After removal of 4 bases from V and 3 bases from J, the junction contained 1 base not matched to a gene. The CDR3 has 12 residues. The DNA for the CDR3 is TGCAGCGTTGCGACAGGGGAAGAGACCCAGTACTTC. As protein: CSVATGEETQYF.